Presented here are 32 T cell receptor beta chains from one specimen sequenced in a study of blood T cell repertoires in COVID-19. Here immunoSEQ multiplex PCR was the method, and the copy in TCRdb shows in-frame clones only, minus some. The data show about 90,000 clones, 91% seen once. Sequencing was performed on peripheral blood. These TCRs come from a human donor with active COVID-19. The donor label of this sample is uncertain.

CDR3 coding DNA: TGTGCCAGCAGCTTGATTGAGGCCGAAGCTTTCTTT. Translated, it gives CASSLIEAEAFF. The chain employs TRBV5-6 and TRBJ1-1, with D unclear. This CDR3 has 12 residues. Per germline, CDR1 SGHDT and CDR2 YYEEEE. Deletions cut 1 base from V and 8 bases from J, with 9 bases between.

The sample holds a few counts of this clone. Here the CDR3 reads CASREYNEQFF. In nucleotides, the CDR3 is TGTGCCAGCAGGGAGTACAATGAGCAGTTCTTC. The V call is TRBV6-5, the J call TRBJ2-1; D is undetermined. Germline assignment: CDR1 MNHEY and CDR2 SVGAGI. Trimming shortened V by 6 bases and J by 4 bases, and 4 bases separated the two germline ends. This CDR3 contains 11 residues.

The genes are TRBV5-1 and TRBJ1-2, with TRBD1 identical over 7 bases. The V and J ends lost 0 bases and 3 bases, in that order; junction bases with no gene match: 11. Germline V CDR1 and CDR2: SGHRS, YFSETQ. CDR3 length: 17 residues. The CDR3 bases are TGCGCCAGCAGCTTGGCCTGGGGGCAGGGGGTCGACTATGGCTACACCTTC. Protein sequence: CASSLAWGQGVDYGYTF.

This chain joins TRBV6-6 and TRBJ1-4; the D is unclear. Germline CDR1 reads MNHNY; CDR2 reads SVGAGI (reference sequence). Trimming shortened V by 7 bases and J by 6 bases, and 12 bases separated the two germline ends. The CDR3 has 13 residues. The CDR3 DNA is TGTGCCAGCACCCCGGGGTGGTATGAAAAACTGTTTTTT. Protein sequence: CASTPGWYEKLFF.

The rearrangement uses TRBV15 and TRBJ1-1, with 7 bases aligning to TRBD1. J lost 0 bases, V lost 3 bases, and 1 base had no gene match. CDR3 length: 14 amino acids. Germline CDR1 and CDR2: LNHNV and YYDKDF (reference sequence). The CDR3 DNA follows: TGTGCCACCAGCAGGGGGACAGTGAACACTGAAGCTTTCTTT. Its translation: CATSRGTVNTEAFF.

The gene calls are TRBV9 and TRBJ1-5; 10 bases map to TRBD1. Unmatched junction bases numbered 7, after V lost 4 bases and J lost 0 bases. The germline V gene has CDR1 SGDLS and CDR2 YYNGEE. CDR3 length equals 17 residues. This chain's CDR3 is CASSRGTGENSNQPQHF. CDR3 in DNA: TGTGCCAGCAGCCGAGGGACAGGGGAAAATAGCAATCAGCCCCAGCATTTT.

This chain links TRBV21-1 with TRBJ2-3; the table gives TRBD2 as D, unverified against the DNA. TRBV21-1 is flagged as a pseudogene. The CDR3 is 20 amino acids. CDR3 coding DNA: TGTGCCAGCAGCAAAGGGCAGGGACCTCTAGCACCCGGCCGGGGGGATACGCAGTATTTT. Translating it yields CASSKGQGPLAPGRGDTQYF.

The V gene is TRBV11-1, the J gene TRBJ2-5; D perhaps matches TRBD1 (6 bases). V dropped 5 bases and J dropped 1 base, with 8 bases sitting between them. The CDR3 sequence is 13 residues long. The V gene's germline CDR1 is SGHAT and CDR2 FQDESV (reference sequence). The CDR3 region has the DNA TGTGCCAGCAGCGGACAGCCCCAAGAGACCCAGTACTTC. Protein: CASSGQPQETQYF. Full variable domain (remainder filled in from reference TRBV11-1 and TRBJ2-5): EAEVAQSPRYKITEKSQAVAFWCDPISGHATLYWYRQILGQGPELLVQFQDESVVDDSQLPKDRFSAERLKGVDSTLKIQPAELGDSAMYLCASSGQPQETQYFGPGTRLLVL.

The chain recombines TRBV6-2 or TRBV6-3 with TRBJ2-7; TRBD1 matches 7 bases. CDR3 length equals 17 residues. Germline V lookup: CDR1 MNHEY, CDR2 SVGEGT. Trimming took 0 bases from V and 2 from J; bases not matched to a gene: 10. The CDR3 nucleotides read TGTGCCAGCAGTTACTCGAAAACCGGGACAGAGACCTACGAGCAGTACTTC. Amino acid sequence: CASSYSKTGTETYEQYF.

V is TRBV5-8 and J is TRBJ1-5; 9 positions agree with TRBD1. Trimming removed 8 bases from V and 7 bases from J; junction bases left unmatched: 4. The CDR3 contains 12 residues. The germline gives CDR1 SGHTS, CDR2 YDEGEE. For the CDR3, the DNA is TGTGCCAGGGGACAGGGAGGACAGCCCCAGCATTTT. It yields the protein CARGQGGQPQHF.

CDR3 DNA: TGTGCCAGCTCACCGGGACAGGGTCGGAATGAGCAGTTCTTC. This translates into CASSPGQGRNEQFF. The chain combines TRBV18 with TRBJ2-1; 9 bases match TRBD1. This CDR3 is built from 14 residues. Trimming at V came to 3 bases and at J to 7 bases, leaving 4 bases not matched to a gene. The germline gives CDR1 KGHSH, CDR2 LQKENI.

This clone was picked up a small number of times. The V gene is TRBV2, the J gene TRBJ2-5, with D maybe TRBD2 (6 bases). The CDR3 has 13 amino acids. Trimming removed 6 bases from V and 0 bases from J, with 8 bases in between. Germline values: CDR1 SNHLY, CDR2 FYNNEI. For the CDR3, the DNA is TGTGCCAGCAGGGAGGGGTACCAAGAGACCCAGTACTTC. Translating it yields CASREGYQETQYF.

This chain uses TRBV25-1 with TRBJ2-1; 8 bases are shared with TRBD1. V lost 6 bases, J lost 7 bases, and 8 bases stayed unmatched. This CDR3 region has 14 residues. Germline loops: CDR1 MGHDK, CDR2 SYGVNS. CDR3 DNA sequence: TGTGCCAGCAGGACAGGGGCGCGAGGGAATGAGCAGTTCTTC. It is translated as CASRTGARGNEQFF.

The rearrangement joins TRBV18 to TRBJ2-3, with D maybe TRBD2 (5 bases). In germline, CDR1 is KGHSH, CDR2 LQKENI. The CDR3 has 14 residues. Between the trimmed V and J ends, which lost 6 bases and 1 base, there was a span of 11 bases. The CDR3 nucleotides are TGTGCCAGCTCGAGGGCTCCACGCACAGATACGCAGTATTTT. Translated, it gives CASSRAPRTDTQYF. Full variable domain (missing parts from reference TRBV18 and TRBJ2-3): NAGVMQNPRHLVRRRGQEARLRCSPMKGHSHVYWYRQLPEEGLKFMVYLQKENIIDESGMPKERFSAEFPKEGPSILRIQQVVRGDSAAYFCASSRAPRTDTQYFGPGTRLTVL.

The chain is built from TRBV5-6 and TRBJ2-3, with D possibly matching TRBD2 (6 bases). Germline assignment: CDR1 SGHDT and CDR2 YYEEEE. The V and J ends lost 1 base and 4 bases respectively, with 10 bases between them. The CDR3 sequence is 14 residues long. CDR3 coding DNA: TGTGCCAGCAGCTTGCACGGGGAGGCAGATACGCAGTATTTT. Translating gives CASSLHGEADTQYF.

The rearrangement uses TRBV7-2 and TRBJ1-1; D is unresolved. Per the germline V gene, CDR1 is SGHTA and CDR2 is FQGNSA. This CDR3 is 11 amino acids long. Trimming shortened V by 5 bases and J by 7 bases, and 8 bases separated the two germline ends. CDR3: CASSPDFEAFF. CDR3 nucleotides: TGTGCCAGCAGCCCGGACTTTGAAGCTTTCTTT.

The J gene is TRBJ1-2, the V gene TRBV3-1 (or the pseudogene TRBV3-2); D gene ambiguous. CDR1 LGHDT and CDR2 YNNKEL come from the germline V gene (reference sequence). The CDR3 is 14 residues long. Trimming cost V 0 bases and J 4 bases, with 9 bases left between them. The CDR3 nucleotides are TGTGCCAGCAGCCAAGAATTGAACTCCTATGGCTACACCTTC. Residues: CASSQELNSYGYTF.

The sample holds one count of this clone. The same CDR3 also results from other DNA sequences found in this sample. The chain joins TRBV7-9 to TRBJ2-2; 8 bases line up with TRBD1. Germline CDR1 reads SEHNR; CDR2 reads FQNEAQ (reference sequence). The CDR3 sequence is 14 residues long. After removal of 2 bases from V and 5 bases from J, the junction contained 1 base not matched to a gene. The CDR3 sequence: CASSLTGGTGELFF. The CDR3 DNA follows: TGTGCCAGCAGCTTAACAGGGGGGACCGGGGAGCTGTTTTTT.

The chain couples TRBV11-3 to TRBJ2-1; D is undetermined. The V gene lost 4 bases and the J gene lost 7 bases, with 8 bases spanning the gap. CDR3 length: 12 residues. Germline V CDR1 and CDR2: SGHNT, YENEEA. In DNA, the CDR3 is TGTGCCAGCAGCTCTAGGCGGAATGAGCAGTTCTTC. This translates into CASSSRRNEQFF.

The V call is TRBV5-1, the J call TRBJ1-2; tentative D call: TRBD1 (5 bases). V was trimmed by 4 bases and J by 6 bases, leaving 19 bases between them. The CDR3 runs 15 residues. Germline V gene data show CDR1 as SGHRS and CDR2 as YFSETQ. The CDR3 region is CASSPSSGGEDGYTF. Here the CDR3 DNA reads TGCGCCAGCAGCCCGTCCTCTGGAGGGGAGGATGGCTACACCTTC.

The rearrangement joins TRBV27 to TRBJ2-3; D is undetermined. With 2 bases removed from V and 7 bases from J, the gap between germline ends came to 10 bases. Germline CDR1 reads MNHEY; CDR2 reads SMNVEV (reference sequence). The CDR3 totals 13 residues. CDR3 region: CASSLGEWNTQYF. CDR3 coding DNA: TGTGCCAGCAGTTTAGGAGAGTGGAATACGCAGTATTTT.

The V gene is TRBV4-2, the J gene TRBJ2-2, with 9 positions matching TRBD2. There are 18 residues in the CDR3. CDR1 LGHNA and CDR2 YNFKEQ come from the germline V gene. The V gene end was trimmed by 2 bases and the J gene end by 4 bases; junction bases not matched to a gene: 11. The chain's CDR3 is CASSQQAPAGGFTGELFF. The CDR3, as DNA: TGTGCCAGCAGCCAACAAGCCCCAGCGGGGGGATTCACCGGGGAGCTGTTTTTT.

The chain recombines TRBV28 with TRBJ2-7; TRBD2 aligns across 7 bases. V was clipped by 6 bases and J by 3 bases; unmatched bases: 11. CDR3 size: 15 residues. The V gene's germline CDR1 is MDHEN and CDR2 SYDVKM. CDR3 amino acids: CASRSRGGPNYEQYF. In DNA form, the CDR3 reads TGTGCCAGCAGATCCCGGGGAGGGCCGAACTACGAGCAGTACTTC.

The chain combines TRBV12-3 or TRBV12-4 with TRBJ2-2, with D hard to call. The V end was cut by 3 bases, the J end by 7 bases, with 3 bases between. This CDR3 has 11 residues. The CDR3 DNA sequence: TGTGCCAGCAGTTTCATCGGGGAGCTGTTTTTT. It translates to CASSFIGELFF.

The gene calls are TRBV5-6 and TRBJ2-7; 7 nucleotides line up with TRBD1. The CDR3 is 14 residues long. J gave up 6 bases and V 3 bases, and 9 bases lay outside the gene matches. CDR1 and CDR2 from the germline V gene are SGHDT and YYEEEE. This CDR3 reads CASSSTGHAPEQYF. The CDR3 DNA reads TGTGCCAGCAGCTCGACAGGGCATGCGCCCGAGCAGTACTTC.

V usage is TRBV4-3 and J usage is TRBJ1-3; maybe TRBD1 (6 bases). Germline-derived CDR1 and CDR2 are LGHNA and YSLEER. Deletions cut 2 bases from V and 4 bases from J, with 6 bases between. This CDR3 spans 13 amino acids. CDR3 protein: CASSQTGGNTIYF. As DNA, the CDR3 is TGCGCCAGCAGCCAAACAGGGGGAAACACCATATATTTT.

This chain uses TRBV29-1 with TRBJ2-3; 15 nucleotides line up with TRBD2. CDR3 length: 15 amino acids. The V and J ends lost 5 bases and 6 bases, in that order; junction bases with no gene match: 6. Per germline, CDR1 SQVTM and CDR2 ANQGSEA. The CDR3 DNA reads TGCAGCGTTAGGACTAGCGGGGGGGCATCTGATACGCAGTATTTT. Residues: CSVRTSGGASDTQYF.

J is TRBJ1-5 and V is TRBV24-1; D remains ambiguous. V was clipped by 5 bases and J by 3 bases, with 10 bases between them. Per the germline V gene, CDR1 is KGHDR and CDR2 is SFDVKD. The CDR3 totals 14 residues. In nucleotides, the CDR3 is TGTGCCACCAGTGCGGGTCACACCAATCAGCCCCAGCATTTT. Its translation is CATSAGHTNQPQHF.

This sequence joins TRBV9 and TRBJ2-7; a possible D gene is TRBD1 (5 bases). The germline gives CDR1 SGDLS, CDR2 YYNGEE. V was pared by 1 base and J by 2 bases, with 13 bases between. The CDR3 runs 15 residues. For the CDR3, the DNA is TGTGCCAGCAGCGTATCGCAGGGTTCCCCCTACGAGCAGTACTTC. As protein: CASSVSQGSPYEQYF. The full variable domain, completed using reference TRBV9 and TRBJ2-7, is DSGVTQTPKHLITATGQRVTLRCSPRSGDLSVYWYQQSLDQGLQFLIQYYNGEERAKGNILERFSAQQFPDLHSELNLSSLELGDSALYFCASSVSQGSPYEQYFGPGTRLTVT.

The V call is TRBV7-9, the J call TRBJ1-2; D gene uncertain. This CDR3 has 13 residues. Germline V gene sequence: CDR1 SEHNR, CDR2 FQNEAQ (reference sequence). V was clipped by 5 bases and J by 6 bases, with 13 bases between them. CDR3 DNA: TGTGCCAGCAGCGTAGTCGTTTCGGATGGCTACACCTTC. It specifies CASSVVVSDGYTF. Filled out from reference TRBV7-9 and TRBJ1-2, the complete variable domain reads DTGVSQNPRHKITKRGQNVTFRCDPISEHNRLYWYRQTLGQGPEFLTYFQNEAQLEKSRLLSDRFSAERPKGSFSTLEIQRTEQGDSAMYLCASSVVVSDGYTFGSGTRLTVV.

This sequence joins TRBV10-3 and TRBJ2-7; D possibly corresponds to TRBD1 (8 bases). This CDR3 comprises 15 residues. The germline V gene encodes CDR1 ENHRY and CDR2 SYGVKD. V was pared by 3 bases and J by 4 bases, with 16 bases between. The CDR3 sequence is CAISEVHRGGYEQYF. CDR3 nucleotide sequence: TGTGCCATCAGTGAAGTTCACAGGGGGGGATACGAGCAGTACTTC.

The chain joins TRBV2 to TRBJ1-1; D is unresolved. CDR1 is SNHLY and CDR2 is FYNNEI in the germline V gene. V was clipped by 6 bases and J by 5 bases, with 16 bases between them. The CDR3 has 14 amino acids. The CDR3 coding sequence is TGTGCCAGCAGGGGAGGTTCAGGCTCGACTGAAGCTTTCTTT. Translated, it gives CASRGGSGSTEAFF.